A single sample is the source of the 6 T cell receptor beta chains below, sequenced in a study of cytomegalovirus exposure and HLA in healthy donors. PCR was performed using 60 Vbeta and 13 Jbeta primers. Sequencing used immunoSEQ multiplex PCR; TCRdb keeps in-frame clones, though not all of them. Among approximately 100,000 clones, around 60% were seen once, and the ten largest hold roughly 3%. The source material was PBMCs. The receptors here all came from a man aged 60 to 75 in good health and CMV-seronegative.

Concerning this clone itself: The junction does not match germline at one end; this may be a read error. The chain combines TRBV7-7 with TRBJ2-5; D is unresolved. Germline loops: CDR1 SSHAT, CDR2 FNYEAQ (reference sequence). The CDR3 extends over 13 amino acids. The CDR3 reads CASSFQIQETQYF. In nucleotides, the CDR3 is TGTGCTAGCAGCTTTCAGATCCAAGAGACCCAGTACTTC.

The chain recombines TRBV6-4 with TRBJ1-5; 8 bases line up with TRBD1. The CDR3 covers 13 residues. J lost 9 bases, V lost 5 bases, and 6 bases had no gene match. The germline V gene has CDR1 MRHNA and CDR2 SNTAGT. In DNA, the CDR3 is TGTGCCAGCAGTATCAGGGGGCCAGGGCCCCAGCATTTT. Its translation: CASSIRGPGPQHF.

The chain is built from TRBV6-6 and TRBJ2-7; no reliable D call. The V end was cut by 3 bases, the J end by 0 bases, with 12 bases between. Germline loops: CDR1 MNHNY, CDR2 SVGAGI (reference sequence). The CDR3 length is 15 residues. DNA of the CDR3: TGTGCCAGCAGTTATGGTCAACATACCTCCTACGAGCAGTACTTC. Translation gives CASSYGQHTSYEQYF.

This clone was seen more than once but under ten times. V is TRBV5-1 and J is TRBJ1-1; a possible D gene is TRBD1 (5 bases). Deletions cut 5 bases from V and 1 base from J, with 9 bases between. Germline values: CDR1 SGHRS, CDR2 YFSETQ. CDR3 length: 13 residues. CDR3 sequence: CASRADRNTEAFF. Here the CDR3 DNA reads TGCGCCAGCAGGGCTGACAGGAACACTGAAGCTTTCTTT.

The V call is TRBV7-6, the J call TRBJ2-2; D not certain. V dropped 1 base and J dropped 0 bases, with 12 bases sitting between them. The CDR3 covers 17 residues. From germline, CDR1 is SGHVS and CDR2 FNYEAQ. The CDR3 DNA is TGTGCCAGCAGCTTAGTCTCCACTACCGCGAACACCGGGGAGCTGTTTTTT. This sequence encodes CASSLVSTTANTGELFF.

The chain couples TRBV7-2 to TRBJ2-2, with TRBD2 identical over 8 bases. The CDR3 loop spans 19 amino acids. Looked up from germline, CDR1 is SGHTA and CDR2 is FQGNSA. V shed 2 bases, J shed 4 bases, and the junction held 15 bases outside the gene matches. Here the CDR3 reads CASSLLGTRPSLTTGELFF. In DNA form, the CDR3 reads TGTGCCAGCAGCTTACTTGGGACTAGGCCCTCTCTAACCACCGGGGAGCTGTTTTTT.